This T cell receptor (beta chain) stems from a study of CXCR3-negative and CXCR3-positive naive CD8 T cells. This CDR3 has 14 amino acids. Looked up from germline, CDR1 is DFQATT and CDR2 is SNEGSKA (reference sequence). On this clonotype: Antigen unknown.

Triplicate sorts, 250,000 to 350,000 cells apiece, were made for each CD8+ T cell subset. Study-wide points: CXCR3-positive naive cells carried more hydrophobic TRB CDR3s than CXCR3-negative naive cells did. Similar TRBV-TRBJ gene usage was seen in naive CXCR3-negative and CXCR3-positive cells, but not in memory cells. Surface CD5 was comparable between naive subsets; TCR strength was inferred from TRB CDR3 properties. Diversity proved comparably high across both naive subsets and much lower in memory CD8+ cells.

The method, 5' RACE with UMI labels, was used to prepare the TRB cDNA libraries. No DNA is given; TCRdb re-called the 5' RACE reads and lists each CDR3 protein once. Its table records tens of thousands of distinct CDR3 sequences. The origin of this receptor is a human donor in good health. Some clones in this sample may be carry-over from other donors' samples. The specimen sequenced was naive CXCR3+ CD8+ T cells from blood. Specified subset: CD45RO-CCR7+CD27+CD95- naive CD8+ T cells expressing CXCR3 (TNR3+). The V gene is TRBV20-1, the J gene TRBJ2-1; TCRdb names TRBD2, which stays unverified in the absence of DNA. This chain's CDR3 is CSAREIARDNEQFF.